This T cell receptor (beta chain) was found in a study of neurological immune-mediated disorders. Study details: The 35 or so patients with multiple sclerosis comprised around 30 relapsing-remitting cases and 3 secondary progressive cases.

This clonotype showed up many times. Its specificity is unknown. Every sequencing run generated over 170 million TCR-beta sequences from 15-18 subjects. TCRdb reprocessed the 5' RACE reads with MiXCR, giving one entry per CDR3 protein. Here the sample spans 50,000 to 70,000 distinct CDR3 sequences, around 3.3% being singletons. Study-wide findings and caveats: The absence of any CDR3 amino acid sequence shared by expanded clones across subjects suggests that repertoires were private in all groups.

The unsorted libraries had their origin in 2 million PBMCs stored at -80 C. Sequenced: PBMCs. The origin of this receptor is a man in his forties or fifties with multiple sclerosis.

The CDR3 nucleotides are TGCGCCAGCAGCGGCGGACTAGGGGGGGTTTACGAGCAGTACTTC. Translated, it gives CASSGGLGGVYEQYF. The chain couples TRBV5-1 to TRBJ2-7; a possible D gene is TRBD2 (7 bases). Per the germline V gene, CDR1 is SGHRS and CDR2 is YFSETQ. The CDR3 is 15 amino acids. V shed 4 bases and J shed 4 bases, with 18 bases lying between them.